The present TCR beta chain was sequenced within a study of cytomegalovirus exposure and HLA in healthy donors. Study-wide findings and caveats: It was 150 or so TCR beta chains that were listed as cytomegalovirus-associated. An apparent linkage of common viral pathogens to several of the most significant clusters emerged in a later analysis. Productive status was seen about 90% or about 30% of the time for most TCR beta V segments in an earlier analysis. Roughly even sequencing depth across donors was the assumption behind the presence/absence analyses.

The study ran its PCR with 60 Vbeta and 13 Jbeta primers. The assay was immunoSEQ multiplex PCR, and TCRdb's table has in-frame clones only and misses some. Here the sample table reports fewer than 200,000 clones. Concerning this clone: Its target is unknown.

Germline CDR1 reads LGHNT; CDR2 reads FRNRAP. This CDR3 spans 17 amino acids. V lost 2 bases and J lost 1; bases outside the gene matches: 5. Sequencing was done on a sample of PBMCs. J is TRBJ2-3 and V is TRBV12-5, with 11 bases identical to TRBD1. The origin of this receptor is a woman aged 55-69 years in good health and CMV-seronegative. As DNA, the CDR3 is TGTGCTAGTGGTTTGCTCAAGGACAGGGGGCGCACAGATACGCAGTATTTT. Its protein is CASGLLKDRGRTDTQYF.